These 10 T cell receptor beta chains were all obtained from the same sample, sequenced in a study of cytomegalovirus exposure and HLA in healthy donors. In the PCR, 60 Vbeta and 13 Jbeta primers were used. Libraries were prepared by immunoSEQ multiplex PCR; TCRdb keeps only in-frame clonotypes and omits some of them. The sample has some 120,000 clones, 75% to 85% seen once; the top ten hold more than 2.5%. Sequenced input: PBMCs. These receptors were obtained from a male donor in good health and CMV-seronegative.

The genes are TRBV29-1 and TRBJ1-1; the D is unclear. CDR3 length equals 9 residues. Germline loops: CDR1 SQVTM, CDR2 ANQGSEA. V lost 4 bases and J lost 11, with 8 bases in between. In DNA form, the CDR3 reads TGCAGCGTTGGACCGCGGGCTTTCTTT. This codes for CSVGPRAFF.

CDR3 bases: TGTGCCAGTAGTACTGTCGGGGTCGGCACCGGGGAGCTGTTTTTT. Amino acid sequence: CASSTVGVGTGELFF. This rearrangement joins TRBV19 to TRBJ2-2; maybe TRBD2 (5 bases). Germline loops: CDR1 LNHDA, CDR2 SQIVND (reference sequence). Trimming took off 4 bases at V and 4 bases at J, with 13 bases between the two ends. The CDR3 loop spans 15 amino acids. The variable domain in full, with the rest retrieved from reference TRBV19 and TRBJ2-2, is DGGITQSPKYLFRKEGQNVTLSCEQNLNHDAMYWYRQDPGQGLRLIYYSQIVNDFQKGDIAEGYSVSREKKESFPLTVTSAQKNPTAFYLCASSTVGVGTGELFFGEGSRLTVL.

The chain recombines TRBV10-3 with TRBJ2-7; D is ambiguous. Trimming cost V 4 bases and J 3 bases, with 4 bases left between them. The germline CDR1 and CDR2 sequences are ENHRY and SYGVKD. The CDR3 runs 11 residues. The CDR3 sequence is CAISAHYEQYF. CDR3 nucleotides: TGTGCCATCAGTGCCCACTACGAGCAGTACTTC.

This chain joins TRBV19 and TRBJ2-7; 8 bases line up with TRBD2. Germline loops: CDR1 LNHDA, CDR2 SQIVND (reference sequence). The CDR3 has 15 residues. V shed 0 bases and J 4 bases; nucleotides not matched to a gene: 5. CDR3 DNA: TGTGCCAGTAGTATAGATAACGGGAGGGCTTACGAGCAGTACTTC. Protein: CASSIDNGRAYEQYF.

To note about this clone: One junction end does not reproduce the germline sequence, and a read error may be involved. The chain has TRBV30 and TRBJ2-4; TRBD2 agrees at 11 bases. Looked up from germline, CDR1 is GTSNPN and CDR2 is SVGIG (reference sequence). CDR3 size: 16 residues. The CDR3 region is CAWSVLAGVAKNSQYF. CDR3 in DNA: TGTGCCTGGAGTGTACTAGCGGGAGTCGCCAAAAACAGTCAGTACTTC.

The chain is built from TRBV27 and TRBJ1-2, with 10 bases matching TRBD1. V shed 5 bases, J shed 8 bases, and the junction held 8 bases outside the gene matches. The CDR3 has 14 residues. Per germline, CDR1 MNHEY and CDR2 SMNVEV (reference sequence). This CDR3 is CASSTTGGGQGYTF. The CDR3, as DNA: TGTGCCAGCAGTACGACAGGGGGCGGTCAAGGCTACACCTTC.

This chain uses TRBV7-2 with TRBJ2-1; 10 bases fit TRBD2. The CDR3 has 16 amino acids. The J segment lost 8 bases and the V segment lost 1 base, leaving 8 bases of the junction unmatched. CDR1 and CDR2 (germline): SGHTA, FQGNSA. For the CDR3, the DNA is TGTGCCAGCAGCTTAGGTCCTAGCGGGGGAGGATATGAGCAGTTCTTC. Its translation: CASSLGPSGGGYEQFF.

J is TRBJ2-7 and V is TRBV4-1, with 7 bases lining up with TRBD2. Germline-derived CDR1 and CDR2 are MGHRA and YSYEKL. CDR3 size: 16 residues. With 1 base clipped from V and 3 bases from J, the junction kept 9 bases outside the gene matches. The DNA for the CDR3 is TGCGCCAGCAGCCAAGTTTTGGCGGGAGAGAGCTACGAGCAGTACTTC. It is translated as CASSQVLAGESYEQYF.

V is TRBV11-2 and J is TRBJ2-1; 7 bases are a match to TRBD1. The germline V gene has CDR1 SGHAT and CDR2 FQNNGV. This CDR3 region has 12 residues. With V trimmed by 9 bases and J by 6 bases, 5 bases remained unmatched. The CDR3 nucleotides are TGTGCCAGTTCGAGGGGGCTCAATGAGCAGTTCTTC. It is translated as CASSRGLNEQFF.

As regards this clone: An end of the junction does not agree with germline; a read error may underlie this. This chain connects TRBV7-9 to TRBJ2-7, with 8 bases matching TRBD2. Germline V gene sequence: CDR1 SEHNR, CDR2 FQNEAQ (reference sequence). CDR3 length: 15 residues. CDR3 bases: TGTTCCAGCAGCCGATCCGGGACTAGGGGGGCGGAGCAGTACTTC. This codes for CSSSRSGTRGAEQYF.